The sequence of this T cell receptor beta chain was determined in a study of PD-1 blockade in classical Hodgkin lymphoma (dated by TCRdb to about 2020). Context from the whole study: Nivolumab dosing was 3 mg/kg intravenously every 2 weeks, continuing until either disease progression or unacceptable toxicity. A peripheral blood immune signature of response to PD-1 blockade in classical Hodgkin lymphoma was defined using TCR beta sequencing and CyTOF. The study at large found these results: Trial patients achieving complete response had baseline diversity similar to newly diagnosed patients, whereas partial responders and progressors had significantly lower diversity. The study covered only a single clinical trial cohort, and the causes of the repertoire differences, possibly disease activity or prior therapy, were still not defined. Diversity was lower in patients who began nivolumab less than 1 year after ASCT, so these patients were left out of later analyses to avoid confounding by immune reconstitution. Baseline TCR diversity was reported to be lower in newly diagnosed patients than in healthy donors and to be lower still in relapsed/refractory patients. By C4D1, a significant rise was seen in CD4+ TCR diversity but not in CD8+ TCR diversity (p=0.0027 vs p=0.16), and the rise was most apparent among complete responders (p=0.02).

Genomic DNA was extracted with the Qiagen DNeasy kit from unsorted PBMCs and from negatively selected CD4+ and CD8+ fractions. TCR beta CDR3 regions were amplified by immunoSEQ multiplex PCR using primers annealing to V and J segments. Amplification bias was minimized using a synthetic immune receptor repertoire, and residual bias was removed computationally after sequencing. On the study's bioinformatics: Repertoire diversity was quantified as the Shannon entropy index using custom Python scripts. Unsorted, CD4+ and CD8+ repertoires were analyzed separately, except for combined analyses in which CD4+ and CD8+ sequences were merged in silico. Clonal expansion was defined as at least a 2-fold frequency increase after treatment relative to C1D1, with a pseudocount of 0.5 for undetected baseline clones. Singleton clones were defined as clones with 0 or 1 copy at C1D1, and non-singleton clones were defined as clones with 2 or more copies. By matching protein sequences in sorted samples from the same patient, clones expanded in unsorted samples were annotated as CD4+, CD8+ or unknown. Wilcoxon tests on paired samples were used to test changes in diversity from C1D1 to C4D1. Here the immuneACCESS table is served through TCRdb, limited to in-frame sequences with V and J called. Missing clones are a known gap in these copies; in checked studies unresolved V genes cover under half, and the rest lacks a known reason. That table gives V, J and clone size, and the DNA gave D and trimming. The sample data list 120,000 to 150,000 clones, and approximately 80% of these were observed just once. The leading ten clones occupy 7.5% to 10% of the sample.

Reading the label with the study, this specimen's time point is: cycle 2 day 1 (C2D1) of nivolumab. Every trial patient had relapsed following autologous stem cell transplantation, and prior brentuximab vedotin exposure was what differed among cohorts A, B and C. A total of about 51 patients with relapsed/refractory classical Hodgkin lymphoma made up the trial cohort, and each patient's best overall response was complete response, partial response or progressive disease. Trial patients were treated with single-agent nivolumab in the multi-cohort phase II CheckMate 205 trial. An independent review committee assessed best overall response by applying the 2007 International Working Group response criteria. Trial PBMCs were obtained immediately prior to nivolumab initiation (C1D1) and on therapy at cycle 2 day 1 and cycle 4 day 1. Peripheral blood was collected in 8 mL Vacutainer Cell Preparation Tubes, from which PBMCs were isolated by centrifugation and then cryopreserved.

On this clone: Its antigen target is currently unknown. Base quality data are lacking; no much larger clone is found one base away.

The junction shows trimming of 6 bases on V and 0 bases on J, plus 13 bases between the germline ends. Taken from cysteine to phenylalanine, the CDR3 has 15 residues. The sequence is cut down to CDR3 DNA, 45 bases in frame from base 1. The germline V gene (reference sequence) gives CDR1 as MNHEY and CDR2 as SMNVEV. The chain is encoded by TRBV27 joined to TRBJ2-3, with TRBD1 perhaps the D gene, on 5 matching bases. The material sequenced was peripheral blood mononuclear cells (PBMCs), taken before the second cycle of nivolumab. The sequence was obtained from a human donor with classical Hodgkin lymphoma. The DNA sequence is TGTGCCAGCAGAAGGCCAGGGTGGAGCACAGATACGCAGTATTTT. This yields the protein CASRRPGWSTDTQYF.